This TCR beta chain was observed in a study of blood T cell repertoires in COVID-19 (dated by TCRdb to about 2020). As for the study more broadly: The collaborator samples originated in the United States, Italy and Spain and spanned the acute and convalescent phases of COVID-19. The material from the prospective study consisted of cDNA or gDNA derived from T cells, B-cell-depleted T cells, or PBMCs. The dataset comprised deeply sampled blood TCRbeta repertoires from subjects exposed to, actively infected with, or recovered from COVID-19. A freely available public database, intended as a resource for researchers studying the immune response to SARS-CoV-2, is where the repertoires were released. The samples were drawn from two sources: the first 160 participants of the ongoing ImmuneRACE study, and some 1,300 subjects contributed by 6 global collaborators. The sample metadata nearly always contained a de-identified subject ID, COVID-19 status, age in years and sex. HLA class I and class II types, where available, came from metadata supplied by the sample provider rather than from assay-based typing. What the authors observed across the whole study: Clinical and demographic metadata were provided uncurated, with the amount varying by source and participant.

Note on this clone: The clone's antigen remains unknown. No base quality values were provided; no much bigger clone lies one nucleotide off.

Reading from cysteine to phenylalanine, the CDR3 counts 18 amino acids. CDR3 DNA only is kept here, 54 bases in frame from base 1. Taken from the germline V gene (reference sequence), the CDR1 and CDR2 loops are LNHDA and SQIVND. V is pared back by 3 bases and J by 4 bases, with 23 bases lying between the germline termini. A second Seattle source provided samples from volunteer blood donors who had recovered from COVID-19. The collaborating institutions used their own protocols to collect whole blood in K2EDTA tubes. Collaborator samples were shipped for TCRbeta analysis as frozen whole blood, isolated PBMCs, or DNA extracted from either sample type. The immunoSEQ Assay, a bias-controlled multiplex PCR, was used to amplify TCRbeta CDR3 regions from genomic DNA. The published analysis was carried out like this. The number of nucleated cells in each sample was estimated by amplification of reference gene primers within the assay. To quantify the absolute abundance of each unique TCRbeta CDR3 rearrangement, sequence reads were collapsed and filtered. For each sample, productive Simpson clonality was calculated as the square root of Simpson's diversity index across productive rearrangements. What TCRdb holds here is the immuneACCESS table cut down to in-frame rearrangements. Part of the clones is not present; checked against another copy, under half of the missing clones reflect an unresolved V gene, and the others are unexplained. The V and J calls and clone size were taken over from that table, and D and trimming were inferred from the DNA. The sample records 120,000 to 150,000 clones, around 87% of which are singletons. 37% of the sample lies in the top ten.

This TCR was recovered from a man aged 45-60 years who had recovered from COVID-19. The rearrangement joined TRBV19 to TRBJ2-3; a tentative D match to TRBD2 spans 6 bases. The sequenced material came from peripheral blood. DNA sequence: TGTGCCAGTAGTATGCCCGGCGGGGTACCAGGGAAGCCAGATACGCAGTATTTT. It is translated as CASSMPGGVPGKPDTQYF. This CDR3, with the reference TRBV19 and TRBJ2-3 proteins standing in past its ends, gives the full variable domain DGGITQSPKYLFRKEGQNVTLSCEQNLNHDAMYWYRQDPGQGLRLIYYSQIVNDFQKGDIAEGYSVSREKKESFPLTVTSAQKNPTAFYLCASSMPGGVPGKPDTQYFGPGTRLTVL.